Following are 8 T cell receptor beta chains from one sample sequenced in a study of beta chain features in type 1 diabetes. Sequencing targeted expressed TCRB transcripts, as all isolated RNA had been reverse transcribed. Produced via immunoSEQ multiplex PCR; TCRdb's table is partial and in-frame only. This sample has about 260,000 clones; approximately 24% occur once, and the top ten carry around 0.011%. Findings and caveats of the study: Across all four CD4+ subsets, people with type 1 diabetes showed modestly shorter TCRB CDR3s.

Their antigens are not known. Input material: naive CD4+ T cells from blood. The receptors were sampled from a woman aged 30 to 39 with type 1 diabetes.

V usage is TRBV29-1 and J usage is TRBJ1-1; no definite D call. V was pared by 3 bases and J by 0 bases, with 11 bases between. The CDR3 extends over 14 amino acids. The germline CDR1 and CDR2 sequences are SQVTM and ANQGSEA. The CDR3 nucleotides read TGCAGCGTTGAGGGCCCGGCCTTGAACACTGAAGCTTTCTTT. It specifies CSVEGPALNTEAFF.

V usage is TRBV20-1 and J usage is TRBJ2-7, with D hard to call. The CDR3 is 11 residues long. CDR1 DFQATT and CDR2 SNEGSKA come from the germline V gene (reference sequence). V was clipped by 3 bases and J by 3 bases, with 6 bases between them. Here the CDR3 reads CSASRVYEQYF. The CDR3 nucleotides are TGCAGTGCTAGCCGGGTCTACGAGCAGTACTTC.

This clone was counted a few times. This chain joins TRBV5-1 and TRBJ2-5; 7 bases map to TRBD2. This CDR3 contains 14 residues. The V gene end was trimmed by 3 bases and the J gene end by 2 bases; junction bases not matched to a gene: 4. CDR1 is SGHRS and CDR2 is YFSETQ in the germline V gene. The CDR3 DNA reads TGCGCCAGCAGCTCGGAAGCGGGACAAGAGACCCAGTACTTC. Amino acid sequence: CASSSEAGQETQYF.

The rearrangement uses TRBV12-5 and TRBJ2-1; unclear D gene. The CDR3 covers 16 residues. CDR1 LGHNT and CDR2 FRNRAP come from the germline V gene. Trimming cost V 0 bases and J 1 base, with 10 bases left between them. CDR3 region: CASGLVLTSSYNEQFF. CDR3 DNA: TGTGCTAGTGGTTTGGTACTAACATCTTCCTACAATGAGCAGTTCTTC.

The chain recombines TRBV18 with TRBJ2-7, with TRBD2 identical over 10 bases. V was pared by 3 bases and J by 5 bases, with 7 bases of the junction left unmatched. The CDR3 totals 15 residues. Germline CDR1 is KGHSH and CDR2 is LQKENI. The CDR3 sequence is CASSPSPSGSHEQYF. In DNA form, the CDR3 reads TGTGCCAGCTCACCCTCCCCTAGCGGGAGTCACGAGCAGTACTTC.

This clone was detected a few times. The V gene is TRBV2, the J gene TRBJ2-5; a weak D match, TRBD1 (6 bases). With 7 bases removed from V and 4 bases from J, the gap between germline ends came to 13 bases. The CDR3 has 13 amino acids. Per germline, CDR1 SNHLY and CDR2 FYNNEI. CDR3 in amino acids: CASIRGVGETQYF. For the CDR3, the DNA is TGTGCCAGCATCAGGGGCGTAGGAGAGACCCAGTACTTC.

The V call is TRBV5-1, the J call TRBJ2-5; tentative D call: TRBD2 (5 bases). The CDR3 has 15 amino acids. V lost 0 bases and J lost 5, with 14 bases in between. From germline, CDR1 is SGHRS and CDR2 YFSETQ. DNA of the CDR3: TGCGCCAGCAGCTTGGAAGGGTCACGGGATGAGACCCAGTACTTC. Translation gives CASSLEGSRDETQYF. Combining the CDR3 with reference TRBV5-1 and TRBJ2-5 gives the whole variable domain KAGVTQTPRYLIKTRGQQVTLSCSPISGHRSVSWYQQTPGQGLQFLFEYFSETQRNKGNFPGRFSGRQFSNSRSEMNVSTLELGDSALYLCASSLEGSRDETQYFGPGTRLLVL.

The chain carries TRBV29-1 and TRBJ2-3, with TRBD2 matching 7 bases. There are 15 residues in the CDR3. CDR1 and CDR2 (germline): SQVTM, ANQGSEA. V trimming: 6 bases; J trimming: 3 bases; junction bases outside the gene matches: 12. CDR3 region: CSVPTRAGTTDTQYF. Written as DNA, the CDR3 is TGCAGCGTACCGACTAGAGCGGGAACGACAGATACGCAGTATTTT.